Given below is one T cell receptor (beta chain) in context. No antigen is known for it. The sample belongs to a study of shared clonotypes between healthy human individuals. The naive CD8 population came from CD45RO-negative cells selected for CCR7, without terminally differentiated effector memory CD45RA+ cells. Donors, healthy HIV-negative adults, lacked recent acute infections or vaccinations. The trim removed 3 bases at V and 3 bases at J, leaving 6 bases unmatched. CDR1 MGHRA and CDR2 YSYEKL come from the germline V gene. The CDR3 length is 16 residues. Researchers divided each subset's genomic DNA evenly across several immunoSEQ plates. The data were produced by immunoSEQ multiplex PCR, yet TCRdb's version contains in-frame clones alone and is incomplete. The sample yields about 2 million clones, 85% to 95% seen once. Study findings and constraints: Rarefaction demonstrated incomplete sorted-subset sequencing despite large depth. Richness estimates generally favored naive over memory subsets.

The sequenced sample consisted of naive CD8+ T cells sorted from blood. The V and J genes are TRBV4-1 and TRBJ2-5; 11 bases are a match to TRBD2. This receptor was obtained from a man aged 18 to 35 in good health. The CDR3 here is CASSQMGLAAKETQYF. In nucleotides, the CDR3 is TGCGCCAGCAGCCAGATGGGACTAGCGGCCAAAGAGACCCAGTACTTC.